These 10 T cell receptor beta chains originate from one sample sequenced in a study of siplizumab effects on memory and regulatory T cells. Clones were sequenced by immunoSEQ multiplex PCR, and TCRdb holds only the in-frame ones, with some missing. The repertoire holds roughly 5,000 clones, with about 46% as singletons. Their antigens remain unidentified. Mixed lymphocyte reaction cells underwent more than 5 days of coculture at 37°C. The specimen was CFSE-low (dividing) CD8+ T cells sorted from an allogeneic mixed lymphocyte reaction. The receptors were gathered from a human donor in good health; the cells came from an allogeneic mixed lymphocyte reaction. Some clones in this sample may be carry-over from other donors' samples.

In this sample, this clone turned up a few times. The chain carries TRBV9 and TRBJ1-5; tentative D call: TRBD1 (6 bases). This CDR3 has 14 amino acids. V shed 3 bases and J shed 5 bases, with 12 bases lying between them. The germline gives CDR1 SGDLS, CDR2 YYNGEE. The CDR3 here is CASSDTGLDQPQHF. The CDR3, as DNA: TGTGCCAGCAGCGATACAGGGTTGGATCAGCCCCAGCATTTT.

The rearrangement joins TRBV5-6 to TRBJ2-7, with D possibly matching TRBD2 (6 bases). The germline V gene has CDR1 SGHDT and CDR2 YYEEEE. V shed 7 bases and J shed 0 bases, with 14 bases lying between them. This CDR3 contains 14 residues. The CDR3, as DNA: TGTGCCAGCGCGCCGGGGCGGGGCTCCTACGAGCAGTACTTC. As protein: CASAPGRGSYEQYF.

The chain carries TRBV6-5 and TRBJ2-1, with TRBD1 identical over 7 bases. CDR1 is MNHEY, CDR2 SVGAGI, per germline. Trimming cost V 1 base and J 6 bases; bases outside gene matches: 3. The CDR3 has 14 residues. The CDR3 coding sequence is TGTGCCAGCAGTTACTTAACAGGGGTCAATGAGCAGTTCTTC. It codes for CASSYLTGVNEQFF.

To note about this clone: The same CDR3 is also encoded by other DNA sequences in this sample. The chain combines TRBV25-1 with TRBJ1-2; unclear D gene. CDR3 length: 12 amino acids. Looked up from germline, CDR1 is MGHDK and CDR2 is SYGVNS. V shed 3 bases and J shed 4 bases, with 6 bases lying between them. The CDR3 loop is CASSDFSYGYTF. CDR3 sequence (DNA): TGTGCCAGCAGTGATTTCAGCTATGGCTACACCTTC.

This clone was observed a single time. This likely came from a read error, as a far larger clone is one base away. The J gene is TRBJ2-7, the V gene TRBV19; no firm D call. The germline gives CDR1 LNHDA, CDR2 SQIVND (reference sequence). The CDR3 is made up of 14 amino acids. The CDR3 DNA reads TGTGCCACTAGTATTGATTCGGGTCGGGACGAGCAGTACTTC. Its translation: CATSIDSGRDEQYF.

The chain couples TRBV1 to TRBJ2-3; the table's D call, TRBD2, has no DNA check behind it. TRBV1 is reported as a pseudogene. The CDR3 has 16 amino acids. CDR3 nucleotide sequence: TGCACCAGCAGCCAGAATTTTGCGAGGGCCGGGGATACGCAGTATTTT. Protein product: CTSSQNFARAGDTQYF.

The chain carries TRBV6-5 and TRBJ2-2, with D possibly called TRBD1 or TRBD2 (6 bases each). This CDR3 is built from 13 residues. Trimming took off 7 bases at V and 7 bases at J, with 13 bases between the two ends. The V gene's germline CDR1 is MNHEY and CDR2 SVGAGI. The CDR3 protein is CASTLGGGGELFF. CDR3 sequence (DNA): TGTGCCAGCACCCTCGGAGGGGGCGGGGAGCTGTTTTTT.

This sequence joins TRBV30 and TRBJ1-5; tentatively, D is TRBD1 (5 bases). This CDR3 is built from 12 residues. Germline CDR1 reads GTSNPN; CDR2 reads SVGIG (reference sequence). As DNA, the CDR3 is TGTGCTGGGGGGAGGGGCAATCAGCCCCAGCATTTT. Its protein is CAGGRGNQPQHF.

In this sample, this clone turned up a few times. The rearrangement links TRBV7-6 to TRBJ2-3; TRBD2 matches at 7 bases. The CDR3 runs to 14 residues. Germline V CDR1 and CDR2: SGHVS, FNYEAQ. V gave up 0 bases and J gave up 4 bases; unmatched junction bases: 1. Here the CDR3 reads CASSLAGGADTQYF. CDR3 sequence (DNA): TGTGCCAGCAGCTTAGCGGGAGGGGCAGATACGCAGTATTTT.

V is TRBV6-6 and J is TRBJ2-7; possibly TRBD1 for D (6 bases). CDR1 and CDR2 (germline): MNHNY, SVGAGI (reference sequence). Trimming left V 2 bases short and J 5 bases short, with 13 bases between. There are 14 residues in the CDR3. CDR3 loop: CASSYRTESNEQYF. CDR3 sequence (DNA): TGTGCCAGCAGTTACCGGACAGAATCCAACGAGCAGTACTTC.